A single sample gave rise to the 32 T cell receptor beta chains below, sequenced in a study of blood T cell repertoires in COVID-19. The data were produced by immunoSEQ multiplex PCR, yet TCRdb's version contains in-frame clones alone and is incomplete. The data contain over 200,000 clones, roughly nine tenths of them singletons. The sequenced sample consisted of PBMCs or T cells enriched from blood (not recorded which). These receptors were collected from a woman aged 45-65 years in a cohort exposed to, infected with or recovered from COVID-19 (not recorded which).

In this sample, this clone turned up once. This chain connects TRBV5-6 to TRBJ1-6, with D perhaps matching TRBD1 (5 bases). Germline CDR1 reads SGHDT; CDR2 reads YYEEEE. Between the trimmed V and J ends, which lost 2 bases and 6 bases, there was a span of 18 bases. This CDR3 spans 17 amino acids. Here the CDR3 DNA reads TGTGCCAGCAGCTTAATTCGCTTTCAGGGTGGTAATTCACCCCTCCACTTT. Translation gives CASSLIRFQGGNSPLHF.

This clone has a handful of counts. DNA of the CDR3: TGTGCCAGCAGCTTTTTGGGACTAGAATACAATGAGCAGTTCTTC. Its translation is CASSFLGLEYNEQFF. The V gene is TRBV7-9, the J gene TRBJ2-1; 8 nucleotides match TRBD2. The CDR3 runs 15 residues. The V and J ends lost 3 bases and 4 bases, in that order; junction bases with no gene match: 5. Germline CDR1 reads SEHNR; CDR2 reads FQNEAQ (reference sequence).

The chain couples TRBV25-1 to TRBJ1-2; no firm D call. The germline V gene has CDR1 MGHDK and CDR2 SYGVNS. The V end lost 2 bases, the J end lost 2 bases, and 6 bases lay between the germline ends. The CDR3 contains 13 residues. The CDR3 DNA reads TGTGCCAGCAGTGAACGGCGGAACTATGGCTACACCTTC. This gives the protein CASSERRNYGYTF.

The gene calls are TRBV3-1 (or the pseudogene TRBV3-2) and TRBJ2-1; 11 bases agree with TRBD2. CDR1 is LGHDT, CDR2 YNNKEL, per germline (reference sequence). The CDR3 totals 17 residues. V lost 3 bases to trimming and J lost 8 bases; unmatched junction nucleotides: 12. CDR3 nucleotide sequence: TGTGCCAGCAGCCAGGGGCGGACTAGCGGGCATGAAGATGAGCAGTTCTTC. It encodes CASSQGRTSGHEDEQFF.

The chain combines TRBV9 with TRBJ1-2; no definite D call. CDR1 and CDR2 (germline): SGDLS, YYNGEE. The CDR3 has 14 residues. V dropped 3 bases and J dropped 6 bases, with 15 bases sitting between them. The DNA of the CDR3 is TGTGCCAGCAGCGCCCCCCGAGGGAGGGATGGCTACACCTTC. Translation gives CASSAPRGRDGYTF.

This clone was seen a single time. The chain uses TRBV2 and TRBJ1-1; tentative D call: TRBD1 (5 bases). The CDR3 extends over 13 amino acids. Trimming took 8 bases from V and 6 from J, leaving 16 bases between them. CDR1 and CDR2 from the germline V gene are SNHLY and FYNNEI. The CDR3 DNA is TGTGCCAGCTGGGGGGAGGGAGGGGCTGAAGCTTTCTTT. Protein product: CASWGEGGAEAFF.

The rearrangement uses TRBV4-1 and TRBJ1-2; 9 bases match TRBD1. The CDR3 consists of 17 residues. V lost 4 bases and J lost 0; bases outside the gene matches: 9. From germline, CDR1 is MGHRA and CDR2 YSYEKL. CDR3 loop: CASSPRQGVNSNYGYTF. CDR3 coding DNA: TGCGCCAGCAGCCCCCGACAGGGGGTAAACTCTAACTATGGCTACACCTTC.

The chain combines TRBV5-1 with TRBJ2-4; 9 positions match TRBD2. Germline CDR1 SGHRS, CDR2 YFSETQ. The CDR3 is 15 amino acids. J gave up 9 bases and V 4 bases, and 11 bases lay outside the gene matches. CDR3 DNA sequence: TGCGCCAGCAGCCCAAGGCGGGGGGGCCGAAGCATTCAGTACTTC. This translates into CASSPRRGGRSIQYF.

The chain has TRBV7-2 and TRBJ2-5; a weak D match, TRBD2 (6 bases). CDR1 and CDR2 (germline): SGHTA, FQGNSA. CDR3 length: 16 residues. Trimming removed 0 bases at V and 4 bases at J, with 15 bases between. This CDR3 reads CASSLALDSAGETQYF. CDR3 nucleotide sequence: TGTGCCAGCAGCTTAGCGTTAGACTCAGCGGGAGAGACCCAGTACTTC.

CDR3: CASSQRQVSGNTIYF. The CDR3 DNA follows: TGTGCCAGCAGCCAGCGACAGGTCTCTGGAAACACCATATATTTT. This chain connects TRBV3-1 (or the pseudogene TRBV3-2) to TRBJ1-3, with D maybe TRBD1 (6 bases). V lost 3 bases, J lost 0 bases, and 9 bases lay in between. The germline V gene encodes CDR1 LGHDT and CDR2 YNNKEL (reference sequence). This CDR3 comprises 15 residues.

The chain recombines TRBV7-8 with TRBJ1-5; unclear D gene. The CDR3 extends over 15 amino acids. Trimming removed 5 bases at V and 5 bases at J, with 16 bases between. Germline CDR1 reads SGHVS; CDR2 reads FQNEAQ. In nucleotides, the CDR3 is TGTGCCAGCAGCGTCTCCCCTGAGGGCGATCAGCCCCAGCATTTT. This translates into CASSVSPEGDQPQHF.

The chain has TRBV29-1 and TRBJ1-2; D uncertain. The CDR3 spans 13 residues. V was trimmed by 4 bases and J by 3 bases, leaving 12 bases between them. The V gene's germline CDR1 is SQVTM and CDR2 ANQGSEA. CDR3 coding DNA: TGCAGCGTTGGGGGAGGCGCGGACTATGGCTACACCTTC. Translated, it gives CSVGGGADYGYTF.

V is TRBV4-3 and J is TRBJ1-4; 7 bases agree with TRBD1. In germline, CDR1 is LGHNA, CDR2 YSLEER. The CDR3 extends over 22 amino acids. Losses at the gene ends were 0 bases for V and 6 bases for J; bases not matched to a gene: 25. The CDR3 sequence: CASSQEATGRRGRAFTDEKLFF. The DNA for the CDR3 is TGCGCCAGCAGCCAAGAAGCGACAGGGCGGCGGGGCCGGGCGTTTACTGATGAAAAACTGTTTTTT.

This clone occurred once. V is TRBV12-3 or TRBV12-4 and J is TRBJ2-7; D is possibly TRBD1 (5 bases). The CDR3 has 12 residues. V was cut by 5 bases and J by 0 bases, with 5 bases left in between. This CDR3 is CASSDSSYEQYF. CDR3 bases: TGTGCCAGCAGTGACAGCTCCTACGAGCAGTACTTC.

This chain joins TRBV7-8 and TRBJ1-3; 10 bases match TRBD1. Germline-derived CDR1 and CDR2 are SGHVS and FQNEAQ. V shed 4 bases and J 2 bases; nucleotides not matched to a gene: 8. This CDR3 comprises 17 residues. The chain's CDR3 is CASSSRPDRGTGNTIYF. CDR3 bases: TGTGCCAGCAGCTCGCGACCGGACAGGGGGACTGGAAACACCATATATTTT.

The CDR3 sequence is CASSFRGTNYGYTF. Here the CDR3 DNA reads TGTGCCAGCAGCTTCAGGGGAACTAACTATGGCTACACCTTC. V and J are TRBV5-6 and TRBJ1-2; a weak D match, TRBD1 (6 bases). V was cut by 2 bases and J by 0 bases, with 8 bases left in between. This CDR3 has 14 amino acids. Germline-derived CDR1 and CDR2 are SGHDT and YYEEEE.

This rearrangement joins TRBV28 to TRBJ2-2; 8 nucleotides line up with TRBD1. From germline, CDR1 is MDHEN and CDR2 SYDVKM. CDR3 length: 16 residues. V shed 7 bases and J 1 base; nucleotides not matched to a gene: 8. CDR3 DNA sequence: TGTGCCAGCACCCGACAGGGGTTCCTGAACACCGGGGAGCTGTTTTTT. Its protein is CASTRQGFLNTGELFF.

The CDR3 nucleotides read TGTGCCAGCAAGAAGGGTAGAGGCGGGGGAATCTACGAGCAGTACTTC. It codes for CASKKGRGGGIYEQYF. The chain is built from TRBV11-2 and TRBJ2-7; 7 bases agree with TRBD2. Trimming at V came to 7 bases and at J to 3 bases, leaving 15 bases not matched to a gene. Germline CDR1 is SGHAT and CDR2 is FQNNGV. The CDR3 loop spans 16 amino acids.

The rearrangement joins TRBV5-4 to TRBJ2-7, with D possibly TRBD1 on 6 matching bases. CDR3 length: 13 residues. The germline V gene has CDR1 SGHNT and CDR2 YYREEE (reference sequence). V shed 4 bases and J shed 5 bases, with 13 bases lying between them. CDR3 sequence reads: CASSPMGADEQYF. CDR3 in DNA: TGTGCCAGCAGCCCGATGGGGGCGGACGAGCAGTACTTC.

Only a few counts were recorded for this clone. Other DNA sequences in this specimen translate into the identical CDR3. This sequence joins TRBV7-9 and TRBJ2-3; D is perhaps TRBD2 (6 bases). From germline, CDR1 is SEHNR and CDR2 FQNEAQ (reference sequence). V was trimmed by 2 bases and J by 3 bases, leaving 12 bases between them. The CDR3 totals 15 residues. The CDR3: CASSLTGSGTDTQYF. The CDR3 DNA sequence: TGTGCCAGCAGCTTAACCGGGAGCGGGACAGATACGCAGTATTTT.

Here the CDR3 DNA reads TGTGCCAGCAGCGTGAGCGCCGGGGAGCTGTTTTTT. This sequence encodes CASSVSAGELFF. The V call is TRBV9, the J call TRBJ2-2; no firm D call. Germline CDR1 and CDR2: SGDLS and YYNGEE. With 2 bases removed from V and 6 bases from J, the gap between germline ends came to 5 bases. This CDR3 is built from 12 residues.

The rearrangement links TRBV3-1 (or the pseudogene TRBV3-2) to TRBJ2-1; tentative D call: TRBD2 (5 bases). The V end was cut by 7 bases, the J end by 2 bases, with 18 bases between. The CDR3 consists of 16 residues. The germline CDR1 and CDR2 sequences are LGHDT and YNNKEL (reference sequence). The CDR3 is CASTQRVGGTYNEQFF. In DNA form, the CDR3 reads TGTGCCAGCACCCAGAGGGTCGGCGGAACCTACAATGAGCAGTTCTTC.

This chain connects TRBV12-3 or TRBV12-4 to TRBJ1-1; D is uncertain. Trimming removed 3 bases from V and 4 bases from J, with 9 bases in between. The CDR3 runs 13 residues. CDR3 sequence reads: CASSLFQATEAFF. DNA for the CDR3: TGTGCCAGCAGTTTGTTTCAGGCCACTGAAGCTTTCTTT.

This sequence joins TRBV6-5 and TRBJ1-5; 8 nucleotides agree with TRBD1. The CDR3 sequence is 12 residues long. Germline CDR1 is MNHEY and CDR2 is SVGAGI. The V segment lost 4 bases and the J segment 9 bases; nucleotides outside the gene matches: 2. CDR3 DNA sequence: TGTGCCAGCAGTTCCAGGGGGCGGCCCCAGCATTTT. It is translated as CASSSRGRPQHF.

The V call is TRBV30, the J call TRBJ1-5; TRBD1 might be the D (6 bases). V lost 0 bases to trimming and J lost 4 bases, with 16 bases between them. The CDR3 loop spans 16 amino acids. CDR1 and CDR2 from the germline V gene are GTSNPN and SVGIG (reference sequence). CDR3 sequence: CAWSVVGAWANQPQHF. The CDR3 bases are TGTGCCTGGAGTGTGGTGGGGGCATGGGCGAATCAGCCCCAGCATTTT.

The rearrangement joins TRBV19 to TRBJ1-5, with D perhaps matching TRBD1 (6 bases). Trimming pared 3 bases from V and 0 bases from J, leaving 12 bases between. CDR1 and CDR2 (germline): LNHDA, SQIVND (reference sequence). The CDR3 is 16 residues long. The CDR3 DNA reads TGTGCCAGTAGTATCCTCAGGGGATATAGCAATCAGCCCCAGCATTTT. Translated, it gives CASSILRGYSNQPQHF.

The genes are TRBV18 and TRBJ1-6, with D possibly being TRBD1 (5 bases). Trimming took 3 bases from V and 0 from J, leaving 9 bases between them. Germline CDR1 KGHSH, CDR2 LQKENI. The CDR3 extends over 16 amino acids. In nucleotides, the CDR3 is TGTGCCAGCTCACCTCAGGGCCCCTCCTATAATTCACCCCTCCACTTT. Translated: CASSPQGPSYNSPLHF. The whole variable domain, filled in from reference TRBV18 and TRBJ1-6, reads NAGVMQNPRHLVRRRGQEARLRCSPMKGHSHVYWYRQLPEEGLKFMVYLQKENIIDESGMPKERFSAEFPKEGPSILRIQQVVRGDSAAYFCASSPQGPSYNSPLHFGNGTRLTVT.

Regarding this clone: The junction shows a germline mismatch at one end, possibly a read error. The CDR3 here is CASSLYPGTGRVNEQFF. Here the CDR3 DNA reads TGTGCTAGCAGCTTGTACCCCGGGACAGGGAGGGTCAATGAGCAGTTCTTC. The V call is TRBV7-7, the J call TRBJ2-1; 9 bases match TRBD1. The CDR3 totals 17 residues. Per the germline V gene, CDR1 is SSHAT and CDR2 is FNYEAQ (reference sequence).

V usage is TRBV21-1 and J usage is TRBJ1-5; the D call in the table, TRBD1, was not verified against the DNA. TRBV21-1 is reported as a pseudogene. The CDR3 has 13 amino acids. For the CDR3, the DNA is TGTGCCAGCAGTAGGGGACACAATCAGCCCCAGCATTTT. Protein sequence: CASSRGHNQPQHF.

This CDR3 is CASSTRQGGVWTEAFF. The CDR3 DNA follows: TGTGCCAGCAGCACCCGACAGGGGGGGGTTTGGACTGAAGCTTTCTTT. The chain has TRBV7-9 and TRBJ1-1, with 9 positions matching TRBD1. This CDR3 comprises 16 residues. V trimming: 5 bases; J trimming: 5 bases; junction bases outside the gene matches: 12. Looked up from germline, CDR1 is SEHNR and CDR2 is FQNEAQ (reference sequence).

V usage is TRBV27 and J usage is TRBJ1-2; 7 bases are shared with TRBD1. Looked up from germline, CDR1 is MNHEY and CDR2 is SMNVEV (reference sequence). After removal of 8 bases from V and 4 bases from J, the junction contained 13 bases not matched to a gene. There are 15 residues in the CDR3. The CDR3 nucleotides read TGTGCCAGCCGCACCGATCGACAGGGAGGCTATGGCTACACCTTC. The encoded protein is CASRTDRQGGYGYTF.

The rearrangement uses TRBV7-2 and TRBJ2-1; D might be TRBD1 (7 bases). The CDR3 runs to 14 residues. Germline lookup yields CDR1 SGHTA and CDR2 FQGNSA. Trimming removed 3 bases at V and 7 bases at J, with 13 bases between. The CDR3 sequence: CASSFTRGVNEQFF. The CDR3 DNA reads TGTGCCAGCAGCTTCACCAGGGGGGTTAATGAGCAGTTCTTC.